A selection of T cell receptor beta chains follows, all from one sample in a study of identical twins. From the 5' RACE reads, TCRdb called clonotypes with MiXCR, one entry per CDR3 protein. The sample has about 530,000 distinct CDR3 sequences; 15% are singletons. This sample also belongs to another study, concerning yellow fever vaccine responses in identical twins.

The specimen was CD4+ T cells sorted from blood. These receptors all come from a woman between 18 and 29 years old in good health. Each CDR3 is given with its conserved first and last residue. A D gene is named only where the DNA matches it firmly. Size tells how often a clone was seen (once, few, many) or the class of an expanded clone, and some rows leave it out.

>NA|TRBV20-1|TRBJ2-1|TRBD1
CSAHRDRGDNEQFF
TGCAGTGCTCACCGGGACAGGGGGGACAATGAGCAGTTCTTC
>few|TRBV20-1|TRBJ2-5|TRBD2
CSVSQLAGAGETQYF
TGCAGTGTCTCTCAACTAGCGGGAGCGGGGGAGACCCAGTACTTC
>NA|TRBV7-9|TRBJ2-2|NA
CASPPAAGTGELFF
TGTGCCAGCCCGCCGGCGGCGGGCACCGGGGAGCTGTTTTTT
>few|TRBV12-3/TRBV12-4|TRBJ1-1|NA
CASSFGLTEAFF
TGTGCCAGCAGTTTCGGCCTGACTGAAGCTTTCTTT
>few|TRBV28|TRBJ1-2|NA
CASSLKGGVGGYTF
TGTGCCAGCAGTTTAAAGGGGGGCGTCGGTGGCTACACCTTC
>NA|TRBV25-1|TRBJ2-1|NA
CASDRGGGNNEQFF
TGTGCCAGCGACAGAGGGGGCGGGAACAATGAGCAGTTCTTC
>NA|TRBV27|TRBJ2-1|TRBD2
CASSSTFSGRRGEQFF
TGTGCCAGCAGTTCGACCTTTAGCGGGAGAAGAGGTGAGCAGTTCTTC
>NA|TRBV11-3|TRBJ1-6|NA
CASSLAGPSSPLHF
TGTGCCAGCAGCTTAGCTGGGCCCAGTTCACCCCTCCACTTT
>once|TRBV11-2|TRBJ2-7|TRBD1
CASSLGRTGVYEQYF
TGTGCCAGCAGCTTAGGGAGGACAGGGGTATACGAGCAGTACTTC
>NA|TRBV12-3/TRBV12-4|TRBJ1-1|NA
CASSNGPWRTEAFF
TGTGCCAGCAGCAACGGACCCTGGCGGACTGAAGCTTTCTTT
>few|TRBV11-2|TRBJ2-1|NA
CASSLGAARSYNEQFF
TGTGCCAGCAGCTTAGGGGCAGCACGCTCCTACAATGAGCAGTTCTTC
>few|TRBV10-3|TRBJ2-1|NA
CAINRGSLTSSYNEQFF
TGTGCCATAAATCGGGGAAGCCTTACTAGCTCCTACAATGAGCAGTTCTTC
>few|TRBV20-1|TRBJ2-5|TRBD1
CSAATGTGFGETQYF
TGCAGTGCAGCGACCGGGACAGGGTTTGGGGAGACCCAGTACTTC
>many|TRBV24-1|TRBJ2-2|NA
CATARTSNTGELFF
TGTGCCACCGCCAGGACCTCGAACACCGGGGAGCTGTTTTTT
>few|TRBV4-2|TRBJ2-5|TRBD2
CASSQDEASGGETQYF
TGTGCCAGCAGCCAAGATGAGGCTAGCGGAGGGGAGACCCAGTACTTC
>few|TRBV12-3/TRBV12-4|TRBJ2-7|NA
CASSKQGGEQYF
TGTGCCAGCAGTAAACAGGGTGGCGAGCAGTACTTC
>NA|TRBV29-1|TRBJ1-1|NA
CSTGITEAFF
TGCTCTACAGGGATCACTGAAGCTTTCTTT
>few|TRBV5-1|TRBJ1-1|NA
CASSFSGGGTEAFF
TGCGCCAGCAGCTTCTCCGGGGGAGGGACTGAAGCTTTCTTT
>NA|TRBV3-1|TRBJ1-1|TRBD1
CASSPRTGRIGTEAFF
TGTGCCAGCAGCCCTCGGACAGGGAGGATCGGAACTGAAGCTTTCTTT
>NA|TRBV6-1|TRBJ2-5|TRBD1
CASRIQGADGETQYF
TGTGCCAGCAGGATACAGGGGGCAGATGGGGAGACCCAGTACTTC
>NA|TRBV7-9|TRBJ2-1|TRBD2
CASSSILAGRANEQFF
TGTGCCAGCAGCTCCATACTAGCGGGAAGGGCAAATGAGCAGTTCTTC
>NA|TRBV12-3/TRBV12-4|TRBJ2-1|TRBD2
CASRQRESSYNEQFF
TGTGCCAGCAGACAGCGGGAGAGCTCCTACAATGAGCAGTTCTTC
>few|TRBV7-9|TRBJ2-7|TRBD1
CASSHRDRAPYEQYF
TGTGCCAGCAGCCACCGGGACAGGGCCCCCTACGAGCAGTACTTC
>NA|TRBV7-9|TRBJ1-1|NA
CASSYLRGPITVAFF
TGTGCCAGCAGCTACCTTAGGGGACCGATAACTGTAGCTTTCTTT
>few|TRBV5-1|TRBJ2-1|NA
CASRSPDRIYNEQFF
TGCGCCAGCAGATCCCCGGACAGAATATACAATGAGCAGTTCTTC
>once|TRBV10-1|TRBJ2-3|NA
CASSESGSFTDTQYF
TGCGCCAGCAGTGAAAGCGGGTCGTTCACAGATACGCAGTATTTT
>few|TRBV28|TRBJ2-4|NA
CASSLWALRNIQYF
TGTGCCAGCAGTTTGTGGGCGTTAAGAAACATTCAGTACTTC
>NA|TRBV20-1|TRBJ2-3|NA
CSARPLTVNRTDTQYF
TGCAGTGCACGCCCCCTGACCGTTAACCGGACAGATACGCAGTATTTT
>NA|TRBV5-4|TRBJ1-1|NA
CASSLAGGYTEAFF
TGTGCCAGCAGCTTGGCCGGGGGCTACACTGAAGCTTTCTTT
>few|TRBV5-1|TRBJ2-7|TRBD1
CASSLSGQGVSTGEQYF
TGCGCCAGCAGCTTGTCGGGACAGGGGGTATCGACGGGGGAGCAGTACTTC
>NA|TRBV11-3|TRBJ2-7|TRBD2
CASGGGGVEQYF
TGTGCCTCGGGGGGGGGCGGCGTCGAGCAGTACTTC
>few|TRBV29-1|TRBJ1-1|NA
CSVDVSGGTEAFF
TGCAGCGTTGATGTCTCGGGGGGCACTGAAGCTTTCTTT
>NA|TRBV29-1|TRBJ2-3|NA
CSSLTDTQYF
TGCAGCTCTCTCACAGATACGCAGTATTTT
>few|TRBV5-1|TRBJ2-2|NA
CASSLIETGELFF
TGCGCCAGCAGCTTGATTGAAACCGGGGAGCTGTTTTTT
>few|TRBV27|TRBJ1-5|TRBD1
CASSRQGSISNQPQHF
TGTGCCAGCAGCCGACAGGGTTCAATAAGCAATCAGCCCCAGCATTTT
>few|TRBV6-1|TRBJ2-1|TRBD2
CASSTPGGSYNEQFF
TGTGCCAGCAGTACCCCGGGGGGCTCCTACAATGAGCAGTTCTTC
>NA|TRBV2|TRBJ1-5|NA
CASSGDGNQPQHF
TGTGCCAGCAGTGGGGACGGCAATCAGCCCCAGCATTTT
>few|TRBV20-1|TRBJ2-5|NA
CSARGSGQETQYF
TGCAGTGCCCGGGGGAGCGGCCAAGAGACCCAGTACTTC
>NA|TRBV20-1|TRBJ2-1|TRBD2
CSGGLAGLNEQFF
TGCAGTGGCGGGCTAGCGGGGCTAAATGAGCAGTTCTTC
>few|TRBV10-3|TRBJ2-2|TRBD1
CATGRDRGNTGELFF
TGTGCCACCGGCCGGGACAGGGGGAACACCGGGGAGCTGTTTTTT
>NA|TRBV20-1|TRBJ2-3|TRBD2
CSAAHGGAGTDTQYF
TGCAGTGCAGCTCACGGGGGGGCCGGCACAGATACGCAGTATTTT
>few|TRBV9|TRBJ2-1|NA
CASSPGLYSHNEQFF
TGTGCCAGCAGTCCCGGACTTTACAGCCACAATGAGCAGTTCTTC
>NA|TRBV3-1|TRBJ2-2|NA
CASSQSGRSNTGELFF
TGTGCCAGCAGCCAGTCGGGACGGAGTAACACCGGGGAGCTGTTTTTT
>few|TRBV9|TRBJ2-2|NA
CASSVVGANTGELFF
TGTGCCAGCAGCGTAGTAGGGGCGAACACCGGGGAGCTGTTTTTT
>few|TRBV6-2/TRBV6-3|TRBJ2-5|TRBD2
CASKRLAGYQETQYF
TGTGCCAGCAAAAGACTAGCGGGGTACCAAGAGACCCAGTACTTC
>NA|TRBV6-5|TRBJ2-5|NA
CASSYSARNQETQYF
TGTGCCAGCAGTTACTCTGCCAGGAACCAAGAGACCCAGTACTTC
>NA|TRBV7-9|TRBJ2-1|NA
CASSLGFDYNVQFF
TGTGCCAGCAGCTTAGGGTTTGACTACAATGTGCAGTTCTTC
>NA|TRBV5-1|TRBJ2-1|NA
CASSLAQQGYEQFF
TGCGCCAGCAGCTTGGCCCAACAGGGATATGAGCAGTTCTTC
>once|TRBV20-1|TRBJ1-5|NA
CSASPPEGNQPQHF
TGCAGTGCTAGTCCCCCAGAGGGTAATCAGCCCCAGCATTTT
>many|TRBV12-3/TRBV12-4|TRBJ2-4|NA
CASSFEALAKNIQYF
TGTGCCAGCAGCTTCGAGGCGTTAGCCAAAAACATTCAGTACTTC
>NA|TRBV4-1|TRBJ1-5|TRBD1
CASSQGDRGSNQPQHF
TGCGCCAGCAGCCAAGGGGACAGGGGAAGCAATCAGCCCCAGCATTTT
>NA|TRBV11-3|TRBJ2-3|TRBD2
CASSGLAVSGDTQYF
TGTGCCAGCAGCGGACTAGCGGTCTCTGGGGATACGCAGTATTTT
>few|TRBV20-1|TRBJ2-1|NA
CSANDGQPKQFF
TGCAGTGCTAACGATGGGCAGCCCAAGCAGTTCTTC
>few|TRBV20-1|TRBJ1-5|NA
CSATEISNQPQHF
TGCAGTGCAACAGAGATTAGCAATCAGCCCCAGCATTTT
>few|TRBV5-1|TRBJ2-7|TRBD1
CASTPGGDRYEQYF
TGCGCCAGCACCCCTGGTGGGGACAGATACGAGCAGTACTTC
>few|TRBV28|TRBJ1-2|NA
CASARGANYGYTF
TGTGCCAGCGCCAGGGGTGCTAACTATGGCTACACCTTC
>NA|TRBV24-1|TRBJ1-2|TRBD1
CATSETGTGGAADGYTF
TGTGCCACCAGTGAAACCGGGACAGGGGGCGCAGCAGACGGCTACACCTTC
>few|TRBV28|TRBJ2-7|TRBD1
CASRTGGYEQYF
TGTGCCAGCAGAACAGGGGGGTACGAGCAGTACTTC
>NA|TRBV20-1|TRBJ2-3|NA
CSANLNSGYTDTQYF
TGCAGTGCCAACCTGAACAGCGGATACACAGATACGCAGTATTTT